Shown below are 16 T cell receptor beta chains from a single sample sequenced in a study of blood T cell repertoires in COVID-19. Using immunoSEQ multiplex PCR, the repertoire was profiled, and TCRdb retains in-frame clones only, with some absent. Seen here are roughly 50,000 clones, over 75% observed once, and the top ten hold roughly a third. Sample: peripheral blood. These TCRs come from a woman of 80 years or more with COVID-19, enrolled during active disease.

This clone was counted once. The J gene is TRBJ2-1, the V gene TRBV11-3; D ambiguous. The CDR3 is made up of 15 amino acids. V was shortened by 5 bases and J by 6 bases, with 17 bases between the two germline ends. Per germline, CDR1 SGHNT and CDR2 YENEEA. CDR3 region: CASSRGEIYPNEQFF. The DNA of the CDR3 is TGTGCCAGCAGCAGAGGCGAGATTTATCCCAATGAGCAGTTCTTC.

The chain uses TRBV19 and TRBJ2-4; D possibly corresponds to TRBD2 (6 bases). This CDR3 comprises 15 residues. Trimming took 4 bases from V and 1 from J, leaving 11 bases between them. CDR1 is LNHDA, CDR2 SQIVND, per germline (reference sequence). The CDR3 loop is CASSSGTFAKNIQYF. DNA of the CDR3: TGTGCCAGTAGTAGCGGGACGTTTGCCAAAAACATTCAGTACTTC.

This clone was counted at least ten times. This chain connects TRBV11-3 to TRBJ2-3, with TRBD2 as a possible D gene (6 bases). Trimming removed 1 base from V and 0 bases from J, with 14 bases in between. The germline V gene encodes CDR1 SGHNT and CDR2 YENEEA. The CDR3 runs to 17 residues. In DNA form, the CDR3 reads TGTGCCAGCAGCTTAGGAGAGGTAGCGGCTAGCACAGATACGCAGTATTTT. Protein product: CASSLGEVAASTDTQYF.

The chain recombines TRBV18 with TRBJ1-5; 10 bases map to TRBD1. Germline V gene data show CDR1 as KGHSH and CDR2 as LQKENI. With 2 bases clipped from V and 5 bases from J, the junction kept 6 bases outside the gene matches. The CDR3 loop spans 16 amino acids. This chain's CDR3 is CASSPKGTGEDQPQHF. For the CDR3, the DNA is TGTGCCAGCTCACCAAAGGGGACAGGGGAAGATCAGCCCCAGCATTTT.

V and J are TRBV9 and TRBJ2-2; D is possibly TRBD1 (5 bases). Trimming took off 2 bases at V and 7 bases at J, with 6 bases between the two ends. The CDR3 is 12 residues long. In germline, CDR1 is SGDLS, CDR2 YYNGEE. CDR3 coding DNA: TGTGCCAGCAGCGTTACAGGCGGGGAGCTGTTTTTT. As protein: CASSVTGGELFF.

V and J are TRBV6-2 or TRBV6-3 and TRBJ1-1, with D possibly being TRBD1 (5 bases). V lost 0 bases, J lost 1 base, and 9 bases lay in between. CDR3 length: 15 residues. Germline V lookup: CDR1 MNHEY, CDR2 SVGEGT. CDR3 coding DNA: TGTGCCAGCAGTTACTCTTGGGGGGAGAACACTGAAGCTTTCTTT. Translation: CASSYSWGENTEAFF.

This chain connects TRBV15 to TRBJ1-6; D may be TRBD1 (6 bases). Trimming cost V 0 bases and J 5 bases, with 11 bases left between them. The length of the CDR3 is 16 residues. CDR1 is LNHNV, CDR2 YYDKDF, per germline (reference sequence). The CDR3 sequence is CATSRDGPGDNSPLHF. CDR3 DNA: TGTGCCACCAGCAGAGATGGACCAGGGGATAATTCACCCCTCCACTTT.

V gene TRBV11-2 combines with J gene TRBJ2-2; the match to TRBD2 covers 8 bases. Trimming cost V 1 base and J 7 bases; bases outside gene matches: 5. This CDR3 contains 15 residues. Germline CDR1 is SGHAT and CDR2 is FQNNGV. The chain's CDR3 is CASSLGLAIYGELFF. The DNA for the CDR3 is TGTGCCAGCAGCTTAGGACTAGCGATTTACGGGGAGCTGTTTTTT.

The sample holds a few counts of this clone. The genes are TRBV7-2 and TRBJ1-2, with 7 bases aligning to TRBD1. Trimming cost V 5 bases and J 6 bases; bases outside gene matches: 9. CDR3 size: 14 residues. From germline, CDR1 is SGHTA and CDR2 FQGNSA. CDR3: CASSIVIGTDGYTF. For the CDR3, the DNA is TGTGCCAGCAGCATAGTGATTGGGACAGATGGCTACACCTTC.

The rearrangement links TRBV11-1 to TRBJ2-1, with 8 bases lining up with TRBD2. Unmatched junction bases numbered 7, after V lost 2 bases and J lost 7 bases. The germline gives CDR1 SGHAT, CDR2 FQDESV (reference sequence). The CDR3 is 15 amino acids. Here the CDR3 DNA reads TGTGCCAGCAGCTTAAAGCGGGGGTTTCGAAATGAGCAGTTCTTC. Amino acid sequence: CASSLKRGFRNEQFF.

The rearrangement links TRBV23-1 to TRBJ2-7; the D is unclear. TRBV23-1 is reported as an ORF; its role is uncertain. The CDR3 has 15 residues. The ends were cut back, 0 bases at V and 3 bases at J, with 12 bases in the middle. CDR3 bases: TGCGCCAGCAGTCAATCCCCCAGATTTAACTACGAGCAGTACTTC. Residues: CASSQSPRFNYEQYF.

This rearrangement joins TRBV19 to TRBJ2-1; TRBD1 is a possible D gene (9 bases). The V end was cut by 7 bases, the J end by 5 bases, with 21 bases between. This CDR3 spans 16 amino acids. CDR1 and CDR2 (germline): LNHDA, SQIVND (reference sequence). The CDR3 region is CASTRRGGQGNNEQFF. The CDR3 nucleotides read TGTGCCAGTACCCGTCGGGGGGGACAGGGAAACAATGAGCAGTTCTTC.

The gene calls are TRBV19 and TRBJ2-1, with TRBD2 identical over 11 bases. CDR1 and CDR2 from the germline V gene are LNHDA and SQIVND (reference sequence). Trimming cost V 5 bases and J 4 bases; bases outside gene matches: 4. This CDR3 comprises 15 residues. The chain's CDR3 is CASSVTSGDYNEQFF. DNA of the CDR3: TGTGCCAGTAGTGTGACTAGCGGGGATTACAATGAGCAGTTCTTC.

The CDR3 nucleotides are TGTGCCAGCAGCTTGGCCCCGGCCAGGGGGACTGAAGCTTTCTTT. It is translated as CASSLAPARGTEAFF. J is TRBJ1-1 and V is TRBV5-6, with 7 bases that match TRBD1. Trimming cost V 0 bases and J 5 bases; bases outside gene matches: 7. Germline lookup yields CDR1 SGHDT and CDR2 YYEEEE. The CDR3 has 15 residues.

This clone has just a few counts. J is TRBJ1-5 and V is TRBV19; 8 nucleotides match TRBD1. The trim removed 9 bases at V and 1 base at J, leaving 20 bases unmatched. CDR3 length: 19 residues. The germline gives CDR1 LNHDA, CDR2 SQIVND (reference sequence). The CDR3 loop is CASRKGNRQGARSNQPQHF. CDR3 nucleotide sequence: TGTGCCAGCCGGAAAGGGAATCGGCAGGGGGCGCGGAGCAATCAGCCCCAGCATTTT.

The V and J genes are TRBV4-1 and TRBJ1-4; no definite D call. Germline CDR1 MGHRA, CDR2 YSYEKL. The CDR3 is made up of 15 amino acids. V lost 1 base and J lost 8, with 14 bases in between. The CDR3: CASSQGTPMEEKLFF. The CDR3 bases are TGCGCCAGCAGCCAAGGAACTCCCATGGAGGAAAAACTGTTTTTT.